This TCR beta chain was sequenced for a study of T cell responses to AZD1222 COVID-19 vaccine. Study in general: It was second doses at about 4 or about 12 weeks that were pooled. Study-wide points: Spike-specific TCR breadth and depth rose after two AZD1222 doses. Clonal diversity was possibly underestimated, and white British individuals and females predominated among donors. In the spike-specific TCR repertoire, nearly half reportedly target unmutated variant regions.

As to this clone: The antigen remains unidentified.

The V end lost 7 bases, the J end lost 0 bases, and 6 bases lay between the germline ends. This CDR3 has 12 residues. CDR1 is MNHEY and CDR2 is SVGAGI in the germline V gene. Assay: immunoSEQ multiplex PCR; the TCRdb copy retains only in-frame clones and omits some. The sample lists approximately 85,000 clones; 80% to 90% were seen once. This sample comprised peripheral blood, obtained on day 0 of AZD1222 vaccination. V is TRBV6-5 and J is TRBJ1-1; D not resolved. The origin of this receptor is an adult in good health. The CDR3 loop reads CASTQLNTEAFF. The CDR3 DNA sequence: TGTGCCAGCACTCAACTGAACACTGAAGCTTTCTTT.